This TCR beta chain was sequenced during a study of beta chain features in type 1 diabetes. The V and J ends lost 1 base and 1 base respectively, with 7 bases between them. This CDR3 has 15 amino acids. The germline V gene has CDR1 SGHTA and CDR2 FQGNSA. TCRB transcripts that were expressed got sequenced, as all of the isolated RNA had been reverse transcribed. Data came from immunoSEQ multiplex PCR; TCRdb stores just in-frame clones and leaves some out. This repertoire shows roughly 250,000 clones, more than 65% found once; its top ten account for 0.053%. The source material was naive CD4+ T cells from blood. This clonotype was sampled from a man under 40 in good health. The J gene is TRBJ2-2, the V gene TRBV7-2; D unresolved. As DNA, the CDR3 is TGTGCCAGCAGCTTAGTATCCGGGAACACCGGGGAGCTGTTTTTT. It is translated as CASSLVSGNTGELFF.